This TCR beta chain was identified in a study of PD-L1 blockade in urothelial cancer. Each PCR received spiked synthetic TCR analog templates. Some clones are missing from TCRdb's copy, which holds only in-frame ones; the method was immunoSEQ multiplex PCR. The sample consists of roughly 95,000 clones, around 86% of them appearing once. Regarding time point: pretreatment peripheral blood. CDR1 and CDR2 from the germline V gene are SGHRS and YFSETQ. Trimming cost V 4 bases and J 7 bases, with 12 bases left between them. The CDR3 is made up of 13 amino acids. The sequencing used PBMCs, collected around atezolizumab (anti-PD-L1) treatment. This sequence originates from a man aged 55 to 69 with urothelial cancer. The chain uses TRBV5-1 and TRBJ2-1; unclear D gene. The CDR3 coding sequence is TGCGCCAGCAGCCCCGGAGTGGAGAATGAGCAGTTCTTC. Translating gives CASSPGVENEQFF.